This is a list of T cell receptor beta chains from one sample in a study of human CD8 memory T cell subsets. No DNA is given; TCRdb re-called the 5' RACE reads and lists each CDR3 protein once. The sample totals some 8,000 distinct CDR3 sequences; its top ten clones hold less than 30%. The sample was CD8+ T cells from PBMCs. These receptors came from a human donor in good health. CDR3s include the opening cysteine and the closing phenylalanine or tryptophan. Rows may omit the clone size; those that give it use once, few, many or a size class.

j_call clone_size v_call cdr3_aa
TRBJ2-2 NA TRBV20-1 CSADRENSGTGELFF
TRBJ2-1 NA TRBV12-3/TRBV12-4 CASSLAGQGGNEQFF
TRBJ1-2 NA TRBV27 CASSLSAGAYGYTF
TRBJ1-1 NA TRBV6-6 CASRPMGTEAFF
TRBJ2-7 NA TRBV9 CASSASLSSGTYEQYF
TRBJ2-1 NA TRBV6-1 CASRLRQASFDNEQFF
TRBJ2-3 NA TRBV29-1 CSVEKPGRERTDTQYF
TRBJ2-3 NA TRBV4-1 CASSPDGDTQYF
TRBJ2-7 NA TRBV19 CASRDLYEQYF
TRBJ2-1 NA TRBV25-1 CASSAGTYNEQFF
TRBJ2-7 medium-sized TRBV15 CATSTITSGAGEQYF
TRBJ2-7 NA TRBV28 CASRATGLTYEQYF
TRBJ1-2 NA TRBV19 CASSTLVFGTDYGYTF
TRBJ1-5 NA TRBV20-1 CSATVTATYSNQPQHF
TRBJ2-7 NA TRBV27 CASSFLEDYEQYF
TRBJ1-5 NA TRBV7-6 CASSYGINQPQHF